This TCR beta chain derives from a study of human T cells and chemical hapten exposure (dated by TCRdb to the early 2020s). As for the study more broadly: For sensitization, 2% DPC in acetone was applied to a roughly 2 cm by roughly 2 cm area of upper inner arm skin. Patch testing on the upper back used Finn chambers containing 0.01% DPC, with scoring done after 6 days according to International Contact Dermatitis Research Group standards. Peripheral blood TCR repertoire changes were tracked in vivo in alopecia patients during primary and secondary sensitization to the hapten diphenylcyclopropenone (DPC). Libraries were pooled for sequencing, and variation in per-sample TCR yields was attributed mainly to small differences in library volumes within the pool. The patient cohort, mostly female, included alopecia areata with under or over 50% scalp involvement, alopecia totalis and alopecia universalis. Patient blood was sampled pre-sensitization (week 0) and at 2, 6 and about 24 weeks after DPC sensitization. Blood for TCR sequencing was provided by twenty-nine alopecia patients at one to four time points (pre-sensitization, 2, 6 and 24 weeks). Patients additionally received weekly therapeutic DPC doses to the scalp throughout the roughly 25-week study period.

Spanning cysteine to phenylalanine, the CDR3 consists of 11 amino acids. Of all the DNA, just the CDR3 is kept, 33 bases in frame from base 1. CDR1 and CDR2, looked up from the germline V gene, are SGHTA and FQGNSA. V is pared back by 8 bases and J by 8 bases, with 12 bases lying between the germline termini. Concerning this clonotype: No cognate antigen has been identified for it. Base qualities were left out, and no much larger clone turns up one base away.

The study at large found these results: Patch test score correlated positively with the number of PT1 expanded TCRs, reaching significance at thresholds 8, 16 and 32 but not at 4. Alopecia, a presumed autoimmune disease, was present in all patients, so the immune response of the patients might differ from that of healthy individuals. Compared with pre-sensitization or healthy control sets, expanded TCRs formed significantly more large CDR3 similarity clusters, which is consistent with antigen-driven responses. Repeated subsampling changed both the strength of the expansion versus patch-test correlation and the threshold at which the correlation became significant. DPC sensitization did not change how many TCRs were above 1 in 1000 frequency, and no evidence was found of alterations in global repertoire structure.

Receptors were amplified or captured by RACE. Sequencing instrument: NextSeq 500. During library preparation, unique molecular identifiers were attached to individual cDNA molecules so that TCRs could be counted in a quantitative, reproducible way. From each blood RNA sample, both TCR alpha and TCR beta chains were sequenced. The original pipeline was this. The median number of TCRs per sample was 90,000 to 100,000, ranging from roughly 23,224 to 700,000. V, J and CDR3 annotation of the TCR reads was carried out using the Decombinator software suite. For PS versus PT1 abundance plots, all samples were subsampled to the same number of TCRs (28,000). TCRs were defined as expanded if absent before sensitization and observed at least eight times at the 2-week time point. In-frame beta chains were kept once TCRdb had trimmed the public reads at Q25 with fastp and called clones with MiXCR. Under each unique CDR3 protein, matching rows form one entry showing the most common genes and DNA. Clone size and V and J calls follow TCRdb, not the original study. In this sample the table shows a few hundred thousand distinct CDR3 sequences, approximately 7.5% of which occur a single time. Jointly, the top ten make up about 1.2% of the sample.

The time point label, read with the paper, signifies: pre-sensitization, week 0. The sample's treatment or condition label is to be understood as: therapeutic diphenylcyclopropenone sensitization with weekly scalp DPC. Blood at each patch-test visit was drawn before the patch test was applied. Eligible patients were aged 18 to 70, diagnosed with alopecia, deemed suitable for DPC therapy, and excluded if pregnant. Total RNA was isolated from unfractionated whole blood collected in Tempus Blood RNA tubes. The chain joins TRBV7-2 to TRBJ1-2, and perhaps TRBD1 as D gene, on 5 matching bases. The material was whole blood, obtained in connection with sensitization to the hapten diphenylcyclopropenone (DPC). The clonotype was recovered from a man younger than 35 with alopecia areata. Some clones in this sample may be carry-over from other donors' samples. The CDR3 region has the sequence CASAYSGGYTF. The nucleotide sequence reads as follows: TGTGCCAGCGCTTACTCAGGGGGCTACACCTTC.